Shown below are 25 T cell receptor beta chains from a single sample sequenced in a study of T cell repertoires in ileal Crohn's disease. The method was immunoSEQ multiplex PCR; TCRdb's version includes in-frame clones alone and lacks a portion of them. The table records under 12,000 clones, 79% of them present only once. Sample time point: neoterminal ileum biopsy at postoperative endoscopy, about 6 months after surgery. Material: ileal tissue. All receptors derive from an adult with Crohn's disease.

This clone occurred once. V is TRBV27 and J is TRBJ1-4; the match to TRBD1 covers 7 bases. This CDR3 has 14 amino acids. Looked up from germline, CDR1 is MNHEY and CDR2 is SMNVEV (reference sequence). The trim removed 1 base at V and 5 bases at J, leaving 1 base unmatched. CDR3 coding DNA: TGTGCCAGCAGTTTATTCAGGGGGAATGAAAAACTGTTTTTT. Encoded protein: CASSLFRGNEKLFF.

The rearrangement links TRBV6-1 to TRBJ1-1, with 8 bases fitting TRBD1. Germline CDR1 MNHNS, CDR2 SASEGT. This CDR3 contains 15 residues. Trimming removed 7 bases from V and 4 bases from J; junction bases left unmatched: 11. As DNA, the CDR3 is TGTGCCAGCAAAGCGGACAGGGTGGAAGGCACTGAAGCTTTCTTT. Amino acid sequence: CASKADRVEGTEAFF.

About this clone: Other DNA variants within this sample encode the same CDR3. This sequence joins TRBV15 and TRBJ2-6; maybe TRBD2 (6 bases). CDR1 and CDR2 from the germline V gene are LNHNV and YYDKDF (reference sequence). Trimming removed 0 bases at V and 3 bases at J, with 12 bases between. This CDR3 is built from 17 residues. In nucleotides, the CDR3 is TGTGCCACCAGCAGAGATCTCGGGGGAGGTGGGGCCAACGTCCTGACTTTC. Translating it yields CATSRDLGGGGANVLTF.

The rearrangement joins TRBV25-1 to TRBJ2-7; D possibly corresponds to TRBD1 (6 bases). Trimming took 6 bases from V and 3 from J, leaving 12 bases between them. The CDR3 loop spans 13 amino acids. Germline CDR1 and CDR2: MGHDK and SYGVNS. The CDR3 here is CASSDGQNYEQYF. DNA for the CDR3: TGTGCCAGCAGCGACGGACAGAACTACGAGCAGTACTTC.

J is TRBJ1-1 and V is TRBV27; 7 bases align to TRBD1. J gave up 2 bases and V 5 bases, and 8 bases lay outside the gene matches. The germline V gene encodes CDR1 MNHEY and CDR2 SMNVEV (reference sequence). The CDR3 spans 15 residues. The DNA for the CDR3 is TGTGCCAGCAGTACAGGGGAATGGGGTAACACTGAAGCTTTCTTT. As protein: CASSTGEWGNTEAFF.

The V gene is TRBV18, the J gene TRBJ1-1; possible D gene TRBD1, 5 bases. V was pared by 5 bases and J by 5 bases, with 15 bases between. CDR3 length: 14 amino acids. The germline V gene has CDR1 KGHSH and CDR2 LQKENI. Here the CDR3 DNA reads TGTGCCAGCTCAACCACGGGGGGGTCGACTGAAGCTTTCTTT. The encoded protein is CASSTTGGSTEAFF.

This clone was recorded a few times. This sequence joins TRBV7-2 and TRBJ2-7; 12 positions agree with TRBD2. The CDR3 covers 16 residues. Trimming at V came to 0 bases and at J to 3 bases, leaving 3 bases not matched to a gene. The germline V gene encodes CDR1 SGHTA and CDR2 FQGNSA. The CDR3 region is CASSLASSGGVYEQYF. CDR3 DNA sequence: TGTGCCAGCAGCTTAGCGTCTAGCGGGGGGGTCTACGAGCAGTACTTC.

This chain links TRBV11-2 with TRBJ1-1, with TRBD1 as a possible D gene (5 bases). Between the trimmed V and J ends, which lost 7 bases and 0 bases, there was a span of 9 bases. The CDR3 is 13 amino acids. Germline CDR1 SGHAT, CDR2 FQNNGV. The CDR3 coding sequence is TGTGCCAGCAAGGGGAATTTGAACACTGAAGCTTTCTTT. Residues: CASKGNLNTEAFF.

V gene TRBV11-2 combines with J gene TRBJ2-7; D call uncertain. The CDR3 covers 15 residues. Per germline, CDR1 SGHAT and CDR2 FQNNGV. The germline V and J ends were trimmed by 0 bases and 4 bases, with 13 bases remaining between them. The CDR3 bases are TGTGCCAGCAGCTTAGATCTAGTCTTCGGGTACGAGCAGTACTTC. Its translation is CASSLDLVFGYEQYF. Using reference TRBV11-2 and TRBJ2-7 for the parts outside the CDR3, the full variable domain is EAGVAQSPRYKIIEKRQSVAFWCNPISGHATLYWYQQILGQGPKLLIQFQNNGVVDDSQLPKDRFSAERLKGVDSTLKIQPAKLEDSAVYLCASSLDLVFGYEQYFGPGTRLTVT.

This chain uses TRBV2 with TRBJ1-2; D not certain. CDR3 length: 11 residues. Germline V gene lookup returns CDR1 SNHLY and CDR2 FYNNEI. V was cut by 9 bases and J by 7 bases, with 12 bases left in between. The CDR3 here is CASSFQVGYTF. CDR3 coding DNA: TGTGCCAGTTCTTTTCAGGTTGGCTACACCTTC. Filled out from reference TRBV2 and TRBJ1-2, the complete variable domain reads EPEVTQTPSHQVTQMGQEVILRCVPISNHLYFYWYRQILGQKVEFLVSFYNNEISEKSEIFDDQFSVERPDGSNFTLKIRSTKLEDSAMYFCASSFQVGYTFGSGTRLTVV.

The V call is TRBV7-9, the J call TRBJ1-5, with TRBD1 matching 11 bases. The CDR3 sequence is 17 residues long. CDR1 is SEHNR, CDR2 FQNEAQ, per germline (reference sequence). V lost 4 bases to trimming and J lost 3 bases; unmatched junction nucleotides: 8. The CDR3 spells CASSSGQGQGDNQPQHF. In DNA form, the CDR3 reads TGTGCCAGCAGCTCTGGGCAGGGACAGGGGGACAATCAGCCCCAGCATTTT.

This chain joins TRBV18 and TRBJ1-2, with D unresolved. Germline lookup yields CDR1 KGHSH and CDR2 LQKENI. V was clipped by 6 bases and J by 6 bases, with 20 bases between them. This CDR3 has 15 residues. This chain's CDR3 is CASSPTGSSLNGYTF. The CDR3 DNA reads TGTGCCAGCTCCCCCACGGGGAGCTCGCTGAATGGCTACACCTTC. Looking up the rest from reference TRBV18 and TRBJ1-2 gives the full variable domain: NAGVMQNPRHLVRRRGQEARLRCSPMKGHSHVYWYRQLPEEGLKFMVYLQKENIIDESGMPKERFSAEFPKEGPSILRIQQVVRGDSAAYFCASSPTGSSLNGYTFGSGTRLTVV.

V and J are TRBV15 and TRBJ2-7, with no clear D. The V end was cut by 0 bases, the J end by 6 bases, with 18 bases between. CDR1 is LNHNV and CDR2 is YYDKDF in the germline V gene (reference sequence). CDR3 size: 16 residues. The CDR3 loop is CATSRDDVSRMGEQYF. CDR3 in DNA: TGTGCCACCAGCAGAGATGATGTAAGCAGGATGGGCGAGCAGTACTTC.

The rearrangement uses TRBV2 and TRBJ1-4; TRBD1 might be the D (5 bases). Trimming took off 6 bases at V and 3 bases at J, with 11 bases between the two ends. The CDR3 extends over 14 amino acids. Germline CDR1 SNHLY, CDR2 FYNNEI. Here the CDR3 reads CASRTQGSNEKLFF. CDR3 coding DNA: TGTGCCAGCAGAACTCAGGGATCTAATGAAAAACTGTTTTTT.

The CDR3 sequence is CASRPWTGGDQPQHF. The DNA of the CDR3 is TGTGCCAGTAGACCTTGGACAGGGGGCGACCAGCCCCAGCATTTT. The rearrangement joins TRBV19 to TRBJ1-5, with 11 bases aligning to TRBD1. Germline loops: CDR1 LNHDA, CDR2 SQIVND (reference sequence). The CDR3 loop spans 15 amino acids. Trimming removed 6 bases from V and 7 bases from J; junction bases left unmatched: 8.

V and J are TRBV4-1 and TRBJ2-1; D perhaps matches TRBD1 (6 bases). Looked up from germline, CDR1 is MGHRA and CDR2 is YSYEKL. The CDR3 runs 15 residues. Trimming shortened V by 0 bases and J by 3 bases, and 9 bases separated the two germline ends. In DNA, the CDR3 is TGCGCCAGCAGCCAAGACGGGACAAACTACAATGAGCAGTTCTTC. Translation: CASSQDGTNYNEQFF.

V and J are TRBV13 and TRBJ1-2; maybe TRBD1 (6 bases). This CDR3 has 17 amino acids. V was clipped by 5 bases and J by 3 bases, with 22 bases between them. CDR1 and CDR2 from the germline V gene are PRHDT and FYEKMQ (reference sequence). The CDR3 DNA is TGTGCCAGCAGCCTATACCCCCCGGGACGGACAGACTATGGCTACACCTTC. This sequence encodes CASSLYPPGRTDYGYTF.

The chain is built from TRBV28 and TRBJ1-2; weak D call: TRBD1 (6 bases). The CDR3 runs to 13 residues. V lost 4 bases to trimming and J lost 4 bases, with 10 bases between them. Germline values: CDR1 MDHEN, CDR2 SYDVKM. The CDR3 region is CASSSLDSYGYTF. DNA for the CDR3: TGTGCCAGCAGTTCCTTGGACAGCTATGGCTACACCTTC.

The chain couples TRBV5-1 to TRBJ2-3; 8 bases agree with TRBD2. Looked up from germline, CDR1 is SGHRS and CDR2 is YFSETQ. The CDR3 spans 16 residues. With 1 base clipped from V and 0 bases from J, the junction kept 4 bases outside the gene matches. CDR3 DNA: TGCGCCAGCAGCTTGTCTCTAGCGGGTAGCACAGATACGCAGTATTTT. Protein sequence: CASSLSLAGSTDTQYF. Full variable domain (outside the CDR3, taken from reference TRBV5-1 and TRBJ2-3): KAGVTQTPRYLIKTRGQQVTLSCSPISGHRSVSWYQQTPGQGLQFLFEYFSETQRNKGNFPGRFSGRQFSNSRSEMNVSTLELGDSALYLCASSLSLAGSTDTQYFGPGTRLTVL.

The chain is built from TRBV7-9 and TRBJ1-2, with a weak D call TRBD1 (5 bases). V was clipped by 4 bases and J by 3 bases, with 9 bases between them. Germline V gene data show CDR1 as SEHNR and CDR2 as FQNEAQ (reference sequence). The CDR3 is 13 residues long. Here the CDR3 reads CASSSPGDYGYTF. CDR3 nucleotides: TGTGCCAGCAGCTCCCCGGGGGACTATGGCTACACCTTC.

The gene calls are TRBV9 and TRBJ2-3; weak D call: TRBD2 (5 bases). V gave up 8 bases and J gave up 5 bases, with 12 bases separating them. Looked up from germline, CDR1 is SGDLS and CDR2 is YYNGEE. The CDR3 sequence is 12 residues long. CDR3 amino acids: CASRGPEDTQYF. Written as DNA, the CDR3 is TGTGCCAGTCGAGGGCCGGAAGATACGCAGTATTTT.

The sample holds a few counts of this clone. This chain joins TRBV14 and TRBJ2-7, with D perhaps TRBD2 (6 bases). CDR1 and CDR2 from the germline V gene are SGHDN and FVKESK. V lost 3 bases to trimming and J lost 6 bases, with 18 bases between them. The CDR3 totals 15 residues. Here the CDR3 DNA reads TGTGCCAGCAGCCAGGTGGGAGGTTCGGTCAGCGAGCAGTACTTC. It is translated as CASSQVGGSVSEQYF.

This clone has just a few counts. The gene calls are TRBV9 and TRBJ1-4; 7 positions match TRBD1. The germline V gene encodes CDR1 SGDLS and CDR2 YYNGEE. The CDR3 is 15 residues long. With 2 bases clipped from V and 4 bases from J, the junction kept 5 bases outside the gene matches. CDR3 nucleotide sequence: TGTGCCAGCAGCGTGAATGCAGGGGGTAATGAAAAACTGTTTTTT. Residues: CASSVNAGGNEKLFF.

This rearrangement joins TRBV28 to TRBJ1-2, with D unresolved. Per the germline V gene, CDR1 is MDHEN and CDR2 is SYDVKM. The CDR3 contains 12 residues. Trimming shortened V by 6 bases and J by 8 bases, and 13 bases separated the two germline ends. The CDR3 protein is CASRSTLQGYTF. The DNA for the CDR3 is TGTGCCAGCAGATCGACCCTACAGGGCTACACCTTC.

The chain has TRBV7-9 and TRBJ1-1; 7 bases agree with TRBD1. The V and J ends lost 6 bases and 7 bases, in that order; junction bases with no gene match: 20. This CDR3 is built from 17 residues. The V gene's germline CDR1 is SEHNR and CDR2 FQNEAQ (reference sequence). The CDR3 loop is CASRPDLRDSFFGEAFF. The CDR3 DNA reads TGTGCCAGCAGGCCAGACCTCCGGGACAGCTTTTTTGGTGAAGCTTTCTTT. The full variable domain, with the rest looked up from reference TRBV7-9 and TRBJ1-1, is DTGVSQNPRHKITKRGQNVTFRCDPISEHNRLYWYRQTLGQGPEFLTYFQNEAQLEKSRLLSDRFSAERPKGSFSTLEIQRTEQGDSAMYLCASRPDLRDSFFGEAFFGQGTRLTVV.